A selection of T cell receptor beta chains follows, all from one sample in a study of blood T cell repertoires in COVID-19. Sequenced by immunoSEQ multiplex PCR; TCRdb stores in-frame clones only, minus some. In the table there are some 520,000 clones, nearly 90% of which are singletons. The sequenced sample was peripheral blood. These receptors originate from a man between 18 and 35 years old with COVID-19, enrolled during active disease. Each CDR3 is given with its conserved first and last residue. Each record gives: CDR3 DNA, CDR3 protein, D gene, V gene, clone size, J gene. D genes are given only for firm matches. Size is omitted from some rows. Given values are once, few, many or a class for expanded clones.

CDR3 DNA: TGTGCCAGCAATAGCGGGGGAGGCACCGGGGAGCTGTTTTTT; CDR3 protein: CASNSGGGTGELFF; D gene: TRBD2; V gene: TRBV7-9; clone size: once; J gene: TRBJ2-2
CDR3 DNA: TGTGCCAGCAGTTCGGGACACCGCACAGATACGCAGTATTTT; CDR3 protein: CASSSGHRTDTQYF; D gene: .; V gene: TRBV2; clone size: once; J gene: TRBJ2-3
CDR3 DNA: TGTGCCAGCAGTGAAAAGGCGGGGCAGGCTAATGAAAAACTGTTTTTT; CDR3 protein: CASSEKAGQANEKLFF; D gene: .; V gene: TRBV6-1; clone size: .; J gene: TRBJ1-4
CDR3 DNA: TGTGCCAGCAGCTTAGACAAGGGGTCACCCCTCCACTTT; CDR3 protein: CASSLDKGSPLHF; D gene: .; V gene: TRBV7-6; clone size: few; J gene: TRBJ1-6
CDR3 DNA: TGTGCCAGCGGCTTAGGGGGAACTTCCTACGAGCAGTACTTC; CDR3 protein: CASGLGGTSYEQYF; D gene: .; V gene: TRBV21-1; clone size: once; J gene: TRBJ2-7
CDR3 DNA: TGTGCCAGCAGTGAATTGGGGACAGGGGGGGACACCATATATTTT; CDR3 protein: CASSELGTGGDTIYF; D gene: TRBD1; V gene: TRBV25-1; clone size: .; J gene: TRBJ1-3
CDR3 DNA: TGTGCCAGCAGCTCCCGGGACAGACGTAAAGAGACCCAGTACTTC; CDR3 protein: CASSSRDRRKETQYF; D gene: TRBD1; V gene: TRBV11-2; clone size: .; J gene: TRBJ2-5
CDR3 DNA: TGTGCCAGCAGCTTGGCCAGGGATGAAGCTTTCTTT; CDR3 protein: CASSLARDEAFF; D gene: .; V gene: TRBV5-6; clone size: .; J gene: TRBJ1-1
CDR3 DNA: TGCAGCGCCCCAAGGGCCTCCGAGGGAGGCTATGGCTACACCTTC; CDR3 protein: CSAPRASEGGYGYTF; D gene: .; V gene: TRBV29-1; clone size: .; J gene: TRBJ1-2
CDR3 DNA: TGTGCCAGGCTCAGGGGGGAGAACACTGAAGCTTTCTTT; CDR3 protein: CARLRGENTEAFF; D gene: TRBD1; V gene: TRBV19; clone size: .; J gene: TRBJ1-1
CDR3 DNA: TGTGCCAGCTCACCACTACCTGCGGCGGGGGCGCACTATGGCTACACCTTC; CDR3 protein: CASSPLPAAGAHYGYTF; D gene: .; V gene: TRBV18; clone size: .; J gene: TRBJ1-2
CDR3 DNA: TGTGCCAGCTCACCACCCCGGGGACAGGGTAACAATGAGCAGTTCTTC; CDR3 protein: CASSPPRGQGNNEQFF; D gene: TRBD1; V gene: TRBV18; clone size: .; J gene: TRBJ2-1
CDR3 DNA: TGTGCCAGCTCAACAGGGGCCGCGGTTTCGCAGTACTTC; CDR3 protein: CASSTGAAVSQYF; D gene: TRBD1; V gene: TRBV12-3/TRBV12-4; clone size: .; J gene: TRBJ2-7
CDR3 DNA: TGTGCCAGCTCACCACCGACAGACCCCTACGAGCAGTACTTC; CDR3 protein: CASSPPTDPYEQYF; D gene: .; V gene: TRBV18; clone size: .; J gene: TRBJ2-7
CDR3 DNA: TGTGCCTGGAGTGTTTTAGGGGGACAGCTCCACGAGCAGTACTTC; CDR3 protein: CAWSVLGGQLHEQYF; D gene: TRBD1; V gene: TRBV30; clone size: .; J gene: TRBJ2-7
CDR3 DNA: TGTGCCAGCAGCCAAGGGCGACTAGCCACCACAGATACGCAGTATTTT; CDR3 protein: CASSQGRLATTDTQYF; D gene: TRBD2; V gene: TRBV11-3; clone size: .; J gene: TRBJ2-3